A single sample gave rise to the 9 T cell receptor beta chains below, sequenced in a study of CD8 T cells in ankylosing spondylitis. Overall study findings and caveats: Blood from ankylosing spondylitis patients appeared to carry a characteristic roughly 8-variant TCR beta motif.

TCRdb reprocessed the 5' RACE reads with MiXCR, giving one entry per CDR3 protein. The repertoire holds 350,000 to 550,000 distinct CDR3 sequences, 20% to 30% seen once, with about 0.9% in the top ten. Which antigens these TCRs recognize remains unknown. Sequencing was performed on blood, either unsorted or a sorted T cell fraction (not recorded which). These receptors were collected from a male donor with ankylosing spondylitis.

The rearrangement links TRBV5-1 to TRBJ2-1, with 9 bases lining up with TRBD1. The CDR3 runs to 19 residues. CDR1 and CDR2 from the germline V gene are SGHRS and YFSETQ. The trim removed 4 bases at V and 7 bases at J, leaving 21 bases unmatched. CDR3 protein: CASSDHRGRASGPGNEQFF. In nucleotides, the CDR3 is TGCGCCAGCAGCGATCACAGGGGGCGGGCTAGCGGCCCTGGAAATGAGCAGTTCTTC.

The CDR3 is CASRRGGGLSSYNSPLHF. CDR3 bases: TGTGCCAGCAGACGAGGAGGGGGCCTTAGCTCCTATAATTCACCCCTCCACTTT. The rearrangement links TRBV27 to TRBJ1-6, with TRBD1 matching over 7 bases. CDR3 length equals 18 residues. With 6 bases clipped from V and 0 bases from J, the junction kept 11 bases outside the gene matches. Germline V gene lookup returns CDR1 MNHEY and CDR2 SMNVEV (reference sequence).

This clonotype appeared a few times. The chain employs TRBV20-1 and TRBJ2-1, with D hard to call. V was pared by 6 bases and J by 9 bases, with 18 bases between. Germline CDR1 reads DFQATT; CDR2 reads SNEGSKA (reference sequence). The CDR3 has 13 amino acids. CDR3 loop: CSANSDEPVEQFF. The CDR3, as DNA: TGCAGTGCCAATTCCGACGAGCCCGTTGAGCAGTTCTTC.

The chain joins TRBV5-5 to TRBJ2-7, with D unresolved. The V gene lost 0 bases and the J gene lost 3 bases, with 7 bases spanning the gap. Germline CDR1 SGHKS, CDR2 YYEKEE (reference sequence). This CDR3 comprises 13 residues. CDR3 DNA sequence: TGTGCCAGCAGCTTGGAGGTATACTACGAGCAGTACGTC. It codes for CASSLEVYYEQYV.

The genes are TRBV7-8 and TRBJ1-4; TRBD1 is a possible D gene (5 bases). Germline V gives CDR1 SGHVS, CDR2 FQNEAQ. This CDR3 has 15 amino acids. Trimming removed 5 bases from V and 6 bases from J, with 16 bases in between. The CDR3 DNA sequence: TGTGCCAGCAGCACGCCGACAGCCCCTGATGAAAAACTGTTTTTT. This encodes CASSTPTAPDEKLFF.

The J gene is TRBJ2-3, the V gene TRBV5-1, with 9 bases fitting TRBD1. The CDR3 is 15 residues long. Germline V gives CDR1 SGHRS, CDR2 YFSETQ. Trimming took 6 bases from V and 5 from J; bases not matched to a gene: 10. In DNA form, the CDR3 reads TGCGCCAGCACCAGGACCGGGACAGGGAGAGATACGCAGTATTTT. The encoded protein is CASTRTGTGRDTQYF.

This chain uses TRBV5-1 with TRBJ2-3; 9 nucleotides agree with TRBD2. The CDR3 is made up of 17 amino acids. J was trimmed by 4 bases and V by 4 bases; bases with no gene match: 13. Germline CDR1 reads SGHRS; CDR2 reads YFSETQ. The CDR3 bases are TGCGCCAGCAGCAGAAACCAGGTAGCGGGAGTCTCAGATACGCAGTATTTT. It codes for CASSRNQVAGVSDTQYF.

This sequence joins TRBV5-1 and TRBJ2-5; D might be TRBD2 (5 bases). With 7 bases removed from V and 0 bases from J, the gap between germline ends came to 16 bases. CDR1 is SGHRS, CDR2 YFSETQ, per germline. This CDR3 is built from 15 residues. CDR3 residues: CASQINGVHQETQYF. CDR3 in DNA: TGCGCCAGCCAAATAAACGGGGTACACCAAGAGACCCAGTACTTC. The full variable domain, rest sourced from reference TRBV5-1 and TRBJ2-5, is KAGVTQTPRYLIKTRGQQVTLSCSPISGHRSVSWYQQTPGQGLQFLFEYFSETQRNKGNFPGRFSGRQFSNSRSEMNVSTLELGDSALYLCASQINGVHQETQYFGPGTRLLVL.

This clonotype appeared a few times. The chain has TRBV15 and TRBJ2-7; possible D gene TRBD2, 5 bases. This CDR3 is 14 amino acids long. V dropped 5 bases and J dropped 3 bases, with 14 bases sitting between them. Germline CDR1 is LNHNV and CDR2 is YYDKDF (reference sequence). The chain's CDR3 is CATSFGKSGYEQYF. CDR3 nucleotides: TGTGCCACCAGCTTCGGGAAAAGCGGCTACGAGCAGTACTTC.